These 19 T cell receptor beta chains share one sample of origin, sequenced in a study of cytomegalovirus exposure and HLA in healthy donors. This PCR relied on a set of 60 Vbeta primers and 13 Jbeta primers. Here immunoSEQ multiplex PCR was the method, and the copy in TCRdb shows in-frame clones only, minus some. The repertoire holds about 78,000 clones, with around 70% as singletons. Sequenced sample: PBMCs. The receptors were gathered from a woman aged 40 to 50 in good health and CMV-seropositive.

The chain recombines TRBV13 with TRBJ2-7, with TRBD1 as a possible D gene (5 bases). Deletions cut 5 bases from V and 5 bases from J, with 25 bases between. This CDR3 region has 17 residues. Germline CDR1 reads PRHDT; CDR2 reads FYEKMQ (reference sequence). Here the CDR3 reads CASSPRVAQERTHEQYF. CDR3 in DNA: TGTGCCAGCAGCCCCAGGGTAGCCCAGGAGCGTACCCACGAGCAGTACTTC.

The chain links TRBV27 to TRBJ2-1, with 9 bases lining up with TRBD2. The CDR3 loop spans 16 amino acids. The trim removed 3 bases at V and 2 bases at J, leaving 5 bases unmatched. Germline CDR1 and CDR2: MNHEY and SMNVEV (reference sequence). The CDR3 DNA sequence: TGTGCCAGCAGTTTTACGGCGGGGGGGCCCTACAATGAGCAGTTCTTC. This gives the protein CASSFTAGGPYNEQFF.

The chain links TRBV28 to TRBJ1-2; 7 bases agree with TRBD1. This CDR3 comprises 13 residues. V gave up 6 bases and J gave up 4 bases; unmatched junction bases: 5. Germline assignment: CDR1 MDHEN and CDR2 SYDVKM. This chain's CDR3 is CASRSGTAYGYTF. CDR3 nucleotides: TGTGCCAGCAGGTCCGGGACAGCCTATGGCTACACCTTC.

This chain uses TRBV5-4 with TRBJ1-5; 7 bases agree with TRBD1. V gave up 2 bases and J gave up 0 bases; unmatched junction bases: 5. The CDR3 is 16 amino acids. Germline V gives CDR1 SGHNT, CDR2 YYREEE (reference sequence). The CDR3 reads CASSFVGQNSNQPQHF. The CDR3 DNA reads TGTGCCAGCAGCTTCGTGGGACAGAATAGCAATCAGCCCCAGCATTTT. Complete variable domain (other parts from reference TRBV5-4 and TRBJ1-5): ETGVTQSPTHLIKTRGQQVTLRCSSQSGHNTVSWYQQALGQGPQFIFQYYREEENGRGNFPPRFSGLQFPNYSSELNVNALELDDSALYLCASSFVGQNSNQPQHFGDGTRLSIL.

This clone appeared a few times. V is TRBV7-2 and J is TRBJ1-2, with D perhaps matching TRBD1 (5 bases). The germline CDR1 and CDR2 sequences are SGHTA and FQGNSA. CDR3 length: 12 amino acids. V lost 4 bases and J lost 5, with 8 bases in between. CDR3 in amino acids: CASSSSGYGYTF. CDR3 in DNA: TGTGCCAGCAGCTCCTCAGGGTATGGCTACACCTTC.

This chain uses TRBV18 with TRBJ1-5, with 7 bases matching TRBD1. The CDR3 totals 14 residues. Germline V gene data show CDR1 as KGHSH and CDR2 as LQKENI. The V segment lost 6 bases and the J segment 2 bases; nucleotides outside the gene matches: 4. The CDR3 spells CASSLGQGNQPQHF. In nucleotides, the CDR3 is TGTGCCAGCTCTCTCGGACAGGGCAATCAGCCCCAGCATTTT.

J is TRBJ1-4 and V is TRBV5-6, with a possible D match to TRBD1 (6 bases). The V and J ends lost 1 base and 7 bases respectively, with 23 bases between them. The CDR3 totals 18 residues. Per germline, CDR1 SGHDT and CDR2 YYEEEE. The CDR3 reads CASSLILQGSVSGEKLFF. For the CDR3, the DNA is TGTGCCAGCAGCTTGATTCTACAGGGTAGTGTATCAGGTGAAAAACTGTTTTTT.

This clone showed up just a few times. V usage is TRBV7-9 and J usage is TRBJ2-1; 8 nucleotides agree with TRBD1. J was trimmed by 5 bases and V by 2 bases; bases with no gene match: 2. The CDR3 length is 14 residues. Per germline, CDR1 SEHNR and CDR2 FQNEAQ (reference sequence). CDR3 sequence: CASSLRTGHNEQFF. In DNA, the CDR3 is TGTGCCAGCAGCTTACGGACAGGGCACAATGAGCAGTTCTTC.

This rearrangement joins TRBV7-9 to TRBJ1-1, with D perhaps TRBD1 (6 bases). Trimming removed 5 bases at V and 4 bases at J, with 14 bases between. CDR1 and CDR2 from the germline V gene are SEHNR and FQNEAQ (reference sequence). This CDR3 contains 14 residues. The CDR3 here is CASSRGGGGTEAFF. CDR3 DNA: TGTGCCAGCAGCAGGGGGGGAGGGGGCACTGAAGCTTTCTTT.

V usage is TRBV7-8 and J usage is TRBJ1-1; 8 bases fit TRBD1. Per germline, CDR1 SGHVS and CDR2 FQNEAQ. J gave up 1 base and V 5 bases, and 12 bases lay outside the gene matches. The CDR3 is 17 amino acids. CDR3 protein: CASSPDREQGWNTEAFF. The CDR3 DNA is TGTGCCAGCAGCCCGGACAGGGAACAGGGTTGGAACACTGAAGCTTTCTTT.

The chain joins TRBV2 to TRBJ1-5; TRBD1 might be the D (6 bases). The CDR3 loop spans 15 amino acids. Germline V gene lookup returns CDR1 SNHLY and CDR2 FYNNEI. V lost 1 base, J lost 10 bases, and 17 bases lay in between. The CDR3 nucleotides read TGTGCCAGCAGTGAAGGGGCAGGGGCCTTCGGTCCCCAGCATTTT. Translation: CASSEGAGAFGPQHF.

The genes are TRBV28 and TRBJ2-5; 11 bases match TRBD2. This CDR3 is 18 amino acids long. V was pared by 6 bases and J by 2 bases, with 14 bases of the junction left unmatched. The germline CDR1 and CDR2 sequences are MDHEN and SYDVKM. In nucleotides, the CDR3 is TGTGCCAGCAGCCCCCACGGGCTAGCGGGGGGAGGGCAAGAGACCCAGTACTTC. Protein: CASSPHGLAGGGQETQYF.

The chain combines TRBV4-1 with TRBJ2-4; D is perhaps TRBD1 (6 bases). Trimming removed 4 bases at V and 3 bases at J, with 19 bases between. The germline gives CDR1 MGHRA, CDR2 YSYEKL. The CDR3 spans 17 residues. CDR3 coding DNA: TGCGCCAGCAGCCCCTCCTGGGGACAAGGGGGCAAAAACATTCAGTACTTC. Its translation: CASSPSWGQGGKNIQYF.

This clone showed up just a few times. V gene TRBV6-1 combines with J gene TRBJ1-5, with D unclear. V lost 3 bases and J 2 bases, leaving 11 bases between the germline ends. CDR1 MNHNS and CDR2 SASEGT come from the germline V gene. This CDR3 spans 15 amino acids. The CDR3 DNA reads TGTGCCAGCAGTGATTGGGTAAGCGGCAATCAGCCCCAGCATTTT. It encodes CASSDWVSGNQPQHF.

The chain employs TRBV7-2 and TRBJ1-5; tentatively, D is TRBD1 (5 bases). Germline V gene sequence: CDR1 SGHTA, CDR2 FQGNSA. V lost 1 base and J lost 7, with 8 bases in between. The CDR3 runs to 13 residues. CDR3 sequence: CASSLVKGQPQHF. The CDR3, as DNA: TGTGCCAGCAGCTTAGTAAAGGGGCAGCCCCAGCATTTT.

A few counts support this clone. This chain's CDR3 is CASSVDPLASSYNEQFF. In DNA form, the CDR3 reads TGTGCCAGCAGCGTAGACCCCCTAGCCAGCTCCTACAATGAGCAGTTCTTC. The rearrangement uses TRBV9 and TRBJ2-1; weak D call: TRBD2 (5 bases). Germline-derived CDR1 and CDR2 are SGDLS and YYNGEE. The CDR3 spans 17 residues. Trimming pared 0 bases from V and 0 bases from J, leaving 13 bases between.

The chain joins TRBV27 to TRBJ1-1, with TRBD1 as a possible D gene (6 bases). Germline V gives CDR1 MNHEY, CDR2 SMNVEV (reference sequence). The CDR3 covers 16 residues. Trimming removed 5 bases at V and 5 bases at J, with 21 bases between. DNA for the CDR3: TGTGCCAGCAGTACGACAGGATACACAATGGGAACTGAAGCTTTCTTT. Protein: CASSTTGYTMGTEAFF.

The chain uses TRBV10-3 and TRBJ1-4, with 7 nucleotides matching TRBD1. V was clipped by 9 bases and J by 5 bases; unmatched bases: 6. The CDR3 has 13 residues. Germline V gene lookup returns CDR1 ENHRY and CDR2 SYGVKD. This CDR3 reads CAIGTASNEKLFF. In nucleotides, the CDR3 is TGTGCCATTGGGACAGCTTCCAATGAAAAACTGTTTTTT.

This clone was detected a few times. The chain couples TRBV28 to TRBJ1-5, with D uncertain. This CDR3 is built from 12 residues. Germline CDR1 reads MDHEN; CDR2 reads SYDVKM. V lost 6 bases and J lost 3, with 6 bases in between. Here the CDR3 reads CASRTNNQPQHF. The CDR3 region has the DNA TGTGCCAGCAGGACAAACAATCAGCCCCAGCATTTT.